This TCR beta chain came from a study of blood T cell repertoires in COVID-19. Across the whole study: The cDNA or gDNA used as material had been derived from T cells, B-cell-depleted T cells, or PBMCs.

Germline CDR1 reads SGHTA; CDR2 reads FQGTGA. The CDR3 length is 12 residues. V was clipped by 4 bases and J by 6 bases, with 9 bases between them. Those who participated ranged in age from about 18 to 95 years and resided in about 24 US areas. Which cohort a participant joined came from the clinical history participants gave. This table comes from immunoSEQ multiplex PCR, and its TCRdb copy is limited to in-frame clones, with some not included. The sample has fewer than 350,000 clones, approximately 91% seen once. This clone showed up just once. Sequencing was carried out using PBMCs or T cells enriched from blood (not recorded which). The chain employs TRBV7-3 and TRBJ1-2, with D uncertain. This sequence originates from a woman in her thirties or forties with acute COVID-19. This CDR3 reads CASSSQRHGYTF. In DNA form, the CDR3 reads TGTGCCAGCAGCTCTCAGAGGCATGGCTACACCTTC.